These 31 T cell receptor beta chains were all obtained from the same sample, sequenced in a study of T cells in Graves' hyperthyroidism and ophthalmopathy. RNA transcripts provided the source from which TCR beta CDR3 regions were amplified. The study used the HTBI primer set for a first-round RT-PCR of the TCR CDR3. One entry per CDR3 protein, called by TCRdb with MiXCR from the multiplex PCR reads. Found here are approximately 320,000 distinct CDR3 sequences, 16% of them singletons; the top ten hold around a third. Sample: blood. These receptors were obtained from a man aged 30 to 45 with Graves' hyperthyroidism.

This clonotype showed up many times. The rearrangement joins TRBV5-5 to TRBJ2-7; unclear D gene. CDR3 length: 13 amino acids. The germline V gene has CDR1 SGHKS and CDR2 YYEKEE (reference sequence). V was cut by 1 base and J by 3 bases, with 8 bases left in between. CDR3 sequence: CASSLRHGYEQYF. The CDR3 DNA reads as TGTGCCAGCAGCTTGCGGCACGGCTACGAGCAGTACTTC. The variable domain in full, completed from reference TRBV5-5 and TRBJ2-7, reads DAGVTQSPTHLIKTRGQQVTLRCSPISGHKSVSWYQQVLGQGPQFIFQYYEKEERGRGNFPDRFSARQFPNYSSELNVNALLLGDSALYLCASSLRHGYEQYFGPGTRLTVT.

This clonotype was found many times. This chain connects TRBV6-1 to TRBJ2-7; 12 bases align to TRBD2. This CDR3 contains 14 residues. Per the germline V gene, CDR1 is MNHNS and CDR2 is SASEGT. Trimming took 7 bases from V and 3 from J; bases not matched to a gene: 4. For the CDR3, the DNA is TGTGCCAGCACCCGGACTAGCGGGGTCTACGAGCAGTACTTC. Protein: CASTRTSGVYEQYF.

On this clonotype: At one end, the junction sequence differs from germline, possibly due to a read error. CDR3 protein: CASSVNGGTNGKLFF. CDR3 in DNA: TGTGCCAGTTCAGTGAACGGGGGAACTAATGGAAAACTGTTTTTT. The rearrangement uses TRBV27 and TRBJ1-4; a possible D gene is TRBD1 (5 bases). The CDR3 spans 15 residues. CDR1 and CDR2 from the germline V gene are MNHEY and SMNVEV (reference sequence).

This clonotype was seen at least ten times. The chain combines TRBV29-1 with TRBJ1-2; D uncertain. The CDR3 is made up of 12 amino acids. CDR1 SQVTM and CDR2 ANQGSEA come from the germline V gene. Trimming cost V 4 bases and J 4 bases, with 10 bases left between them. This CDR3 reads CSVAAGSYGYTF. CDR3 DNA: TGCAGCGTTGCCGCTGGGTCCTATGGCTACACCTTC.

Comment on this clonotype: A junction end diverges from the germline sequence, so it may reflect a read error. The chain recombines TRBV20-1 with TRBJ2-1; the D call may be TRBD1 or TRBD2 (6 bases each). The CDR3 consists of 14 residues. Looked up from germline, CDR1 is DFQATT and CDR2 is SNEGSKA (reference sequence). The CDR3 spells CSGVVGGRYNGQFF. CDR3 sequence (DNA): TGCAGTGGGGTCGTGGGGGGCCGGTACAATGGGCAGTTCTTC.

This clonotype was found a few times. The genes are TRBV9 and TRBJ2-2, with no clear D. The germline V gene has CDR1 SGDLS and CDR2 YYNGEE. This CDR3 is 15 amino acids long. Trimming left V 0 bases short and J 6 bases short, with 12 bases between. The CDR3 DNA reads TGTGCCAGCAGCGTAGTTGCGGAAGGTGCCGGGGAGCTGTTTTTT. This translates into CASSVVAEGAGELFF.

The chain is built from TRBV7-9 and TRBJ2-1; D perhaps matches TRBD1 (6 bases). Germline CDR1 reads SEHNR; CDR2 reads FQNEAQ (reference sequence). CDR3 length equals 17 residues. V was trimmed by 2 bases and J by 5 bases, leaving 19 bases between them. This chain's CDR3 is CASSLPQGGNLNNEQFF. The CDR3 region has the DNA TGTGCCAGCAGCTTACCCCAAGGGGGAAACCTCAACAATGAGCAGTTCTTC.

CDR3 loop: CASSDLLRGSAYEQYF. The CDR3 DNA reads TGTGCCAGCAGTGACCTTCTGCGGGGGAGCGCCTACGAGCAGTACTTC. This chain connects TRBV25-1 to TRBJ2-7; the match to TRBD2 covers 7 bases. With 3 bases clipped from V and 2 bases from J, the junction kept 10 bases outside the gene matches. Germline lookup yields CDR1 MGHDK and CDR2 SYGVNS. This CDR3 region has 16 residues.

This clonotype occurred many times. The chain joins TRBV11-2 to TRBJ1-2; 9 bases fit TRBD1. Germline CDR1 and CDR2: SGHAT and FQNNGV. Trimming took 4 bases from V and 4 from J; bases not matched to a gene: 7. CDR3 size: 15 residues. The CDR3, as DNA: TGTGCCAGCAGCTCCCACAGGGGGCGAATCTATGGCTACACCTTC. Translating gives CASSSHRGRIYGYTF.

This clonotype was counted ten times or more. The chain is built from TRBV5-1 and TRBJ2-5; D gene ambiguous. The germline CDR1 and CDR2 sequences are SGHRS and YFSETQ. The CDR3 covers 12 residues. Trimming removed 5 bases at V and 5 bases at J, with 10 bases between. CDR3 loop: CASSNRPETQYF. The CDR3 DNA is TGCGCCAGCAGTAACCGCCCGGAGACCCAGTACTTC.

The chain is built from TRBV5-6 and TRBJ2-7; 9 bases are a match to TRBD1. The length of the CDR3 is 17 residues. CDR1 is SGHDT and CDR2 is YYEEEE in the germline V gene. With V trimmed by 4 bases and J by 0 bases, 11 bases remained unmatched. As DNA, the CDR3 is TGTGCCAGCAGCCCGGAGACCGGGACAGGGTCCTCCTACGAGCAGTACTTC. As protein: CASSPETGTGSSYEQYF.

The chain recombines TRBV9 with TRBJ2-1; D possibly matches TRBD1 or TRBD2 (5 bases each). Trimming shortened V by 4 bases and J by 5 bases, and 16 bases separated the two germline ends. This CDR3 is 15 amino acids long. CDR1 and CDR2 (germline): SGDLS, YYNGEE. The CDR3 loop is CASSPLQRGDNEQFF. CDR3 in DNA: TGTGCCAGCAGCCCTCTCCAGCGAGGGGACAATGAGCAGTTCTTC.

This clonotype was picked up many times. Possible read error: a much larger clone is one base away. V is TRBV7-3 and J is TRBJ2-2; D unresolved. From germline, CDR1 is SGHTA and CDR2 FQGTGA. This CDR3 has 14 amino acids. In nucleotides, the CDR3 is TGTGCCAGCAGCTCCTCCACGAACACCAGGGAGCTGTTTTTT. Protein sequence: CASSSSTNTRELFF.

The chain is built from TRBV6-2 or TRBV6-3 and TRBJ1-1; no firm D call. The V gene lost 8 bases and the J gene lost 0 bases, with 10 bases spanning the gap. The CDR3 extends over 13 amino acids. The germline gives CDR1 MNHEY, CDR2 SVGEGT. The CDR3 sequence is CASFQVMNTEAFF. CDR3 DNA: TGTGCCAGCTTCCAGGTCATGAACACTGAAGCTTTCTTT.

The rearrangement uses TRBV28 and TRBJ2-1, with a possible D match to TRBD2 (6 bases). Germline CDR1 MDHEN, CDR2 SYDVKM. The CDR3 loop spans 17 amino acids. Trimming left V 5 bases short and J 2 bases short, with 19 bases between. The CDR3 reads CASSPQGAEGPYNEQFF. The CDR3 DNA follows: TGTGCCAGCAGTCCCCAGGGAGCGGAGGGCCCCTACAATGAGCAGTTCTTC. Looking up the rest from reference TRBV28 and TRBJ2-1 gives the full variable domain: DVKVTQSSRYLVKRTGEKVFLECVQDMDHENMFWYRQDPGLGLRLIYFSYDVKMKEKGDIPEGYSVSREKKERFSLILESASTNQTSMYLCASSPQGAEGPYNEQFFGPGTRLTVL.

This clonotype was seen repeatedly, ten times or more. The chain employs TRBV28 and TRBJ1-5; no firm D call. V was clipped by 2 bases and J by 6 bases, with 5 bases between them. Germline values: CDR1 MDHEN, CDR2 SYDVKM. The CDR3 spans 12 residues. The CDR3 DNA is TGTGCCAGCAGTTTACGGGGTCAGCCCCAGCATTTT. Translation gives CASSLRGQPQHF. The entire variable domain, with the rest obtained from reference TRBV28 and TRBJ1-5, is as follows: DVKVTQSSRYLVKRTGEKVFLECVQDMDHENMFWYRQDPGLGLRLIYFSYDVKMKEKGDIPEGYSVSREKKERFSLILESASTNQTSMYLCASSLRGQPQHFGDGTRLSIL.

The chain has TRBV25-1 and TRBJ1-5; D call uncertain. Looked up from germline, CDR1 is MGHDK and CDR2 is SYGVNS. The germline V and J ends were trimmed by 5 bases and 6 bases, with 14 bases remaining between them. The CDR3 is made up of 14 amino acids. The CDR3 DNA reads TGTGCCAGCAGTCCAACCGGAGTCCGTCAGCCCCAGCATTTT. Amino acid sequence: CASSPTGVRQPQHF.

V gene TRBV24-1 combines with J gene TRBJ2-5, with 7 bases aligning to TRBD1. CDR1 is KGHDR and CDR2 is SFDVKD in the germline V gene. The CDR3 contains 14 residues. J was trimmed by 7 bases and V by 4 bases; bases with no gene match: 8. The CDR3 protein is CATSDPDRAGTQYF. DNA for the CDR3: TGTGCCACCAGTGACCCCGACAGGGCGGGGACCCAGTACTTC.

This chain connects TRBV7-9 to TRBJ2-2; 14 nucleotides match TRBD2. V was pared by 2 bases and J by 6 bases, with 11 bases of the junction left unmatched. This CDR3 region has 19 residues. Germline lookup yields CDR1 SEHNR and CDR2 FQNEAQ (reference sequence). CDR3: CASSLSEGGLAGVPGELFF. Written as DNA, the CDR3 is TGTGCCAGCAGCTTAAGTGAAGGGGGACTAGCGGGAGTCCCCGGGGAGCTGTTTTTT.

At least ten counts were recorded for this clonotype. This rearrangement joins TRBV5-1 to TRBJ2-3; D possibly corresponds to TRBD2 (5 bases). Germline loops: CDR1 SGHRS, CDR2 YFSETQ. V was cut by 5 bases and J by 1 base, with 17 bases left in between. This CDR3 contains 16 residues. CDR3 sequence reads: CASSRGFREGTDTQYF. CDR3 nucleotides: TGCGCCAGCAGTCGAGGGTTTCGAGAGGGCACAGATACGCAGTATTTT.

This chain joins TRBV27 and TRBJ2-7, with D possibly being TRBD1 (6 bases). CDR3 length: 16 amino acids. CDR1 and CDR2 from the germline V gene are MNHEY and SMNVEV (reference sequence). Trimming shortened V by 6 bases and J by 5 bases, and 23 bases separated the two germline ends. The chain's CDR3 is CASRETPGQGSHEQYF. The CDR3 nucleotides read TGTGCCAGCAGAGAAACCCCGGGACAAGGCTCTCACGAGCAGTACTTC.

This clonotype has just a few counts. V and J are TRBV24-1 and TRBJ2-1; 8 nucleotides line up with TRBD2. The CDR3 is made up of 15 amino acids. Germline CDR1 reads KGHDR; CDR2 reads SFDVKD. Losses at the gene ends were 5 bases for V and 9 bases for J; bases not matched to a gene: 11. The CDR3 DNA sequence: TGTGCCACCAGTGTTCCCGGGACTAGTTTTGGTGAGCAGTTCTTC. This translates into CATSVPGTSFGEQFF.

This clonotype occurred a few times. V gene TRBV28 combines with J gene TRBJ2-2; tentatively, D is TRBD2 (5 bases). V gave up 3 bases and J gave up 6 bases, with 8 bases separating them. The CDR3 totals 13 residues. Germline V gives CDR1 MDHEN, CDR2 SYDVKM. The CDR3 loop is CASSLLRAGELFF. The CDR3 nucleotides read TGTGCCAGCAGTTTGTTGCGGGCCGGGGAGCTGTTTTTT.

The chain has TRBV18 and TRBJ2-6; 7 bases agree with TRBD1. In germline, CDR1 is KGHSH, CDR2 LQKENI. This CDR3 is 17 amino acids long. V lost 3 bases and J lost 0; bases outside the gene matches: 5. CDR3 amino acids: CASSPGQSNSGANVLTF. The CDR3 DNA reads TGTGCCAGCTCACCGGGACAGTCAAACTCTGGGGCCAACGTCCTGACTTTC.

This clonotype was seen a few times. The chain uses TRBV12-3 or TRBV12-4 and TRBJ1-3; 7 bases match TRBD1. CDR3 length: 14 amino acids. V lost 3 bases to trimming and J lost 3 bases; unmatched junction nucleotides: 2. The CDR3: CASSFGTVGNTIYF. DNA of the CDR3: TGTGCCAGCAGTTTTGGGACAGTTGGAAACACCATATATTTT.

V gene TRBV20-1 combines with J gene TRBJ1-1, with D uncertain. Germline CDR1 is DFQATT and CDR2 is SNEGSKA (reference sequence). This CDR3 region has 15 residues. Trimming took off 2 bases at V and 7 bases at J, with 20 bases between the two ends. CDR3 residues: CSARLLGRRADEAFF. The CDR3 DNA follows: TGCAGTGCTAGACTGCTAGGAAGAAGGGCTGATGAAGCTTTCTTT.

This clonotype appeared many times. The V call is TRBV18, the J call TRBJ1-5; D is unresolved. This CDR3 spans 13 amino acids. Per the germline V gene, CDR1 is KGHSH and CDR2 is LQKENI. The ends were cut back, 2 bases at V and 7 bases at J, with 9 bases in the middle. In DNA form, the CDR3 reads TGTGCCAGCTCACCAAGGGCGGGACAGCCCCAGCATTTT. Protein sequence: CASSPRAGQPQHF.

In regard to this clonotype: At one end the junction does not follow the germline gene, possibly because of a read error. The V call is TRBV30, the J call TRBJ2-1, with D perhaps assigned TRBD1 or TRBD2 (5 bases each). Germline V CDR1 and CDR2: GTSNPN, SVGIG (reference sequence). CDR3 length: 13 amino acids. Written as DNA, the CDR3 is TGTGCCCGGAGTGTACTAATACGGGGCGAGCAGTTCTTC. Its protein product is CARSVLIRGEQFF. Combining the CDR3 with reference TRBV30 and TRBJ2-1 gives the whole variable domain SQTIHQWPATLVQPVGSPLSLECTVEGTSNPNLYWYRQAAGRGLQLLFYSVGIGQISSEVPQNLSASRPQDRQFILSSKKLLLSDSGFYLCARSVLIRGEQFFGPGTRLTVL.

This clonotype has ten or more counts. The V call is TRBV9, the J call TRBJ2-3; no clear D gene. The V end was cut by 4 bases, the J end by 5 bases, with 14 bases between. This CDR3 contains 14 residues. CDR1 is SGDLS and CDR2 is YYNGEE in the germline V gene. The CDR3 nucleotides read TGTGCCAGCAGCCCGCGGAGTATCAGAGATACGCAGTATTTT. Protein: CASSPRSIRDTQYF.

Many counts were recorded for this clonotype. CDR3 DNA sequence: TGTGCCAGCAGTTTTGGTCGGTGGATTTCACCCCTCCACTTT. Its protein is CASSFGRWISPLHF. This chain joins TRBV27 and TRBJ1-6; D gene ambiguous. The CDR3 runs to 14 residues. V was pared by 3 bases and J by 9 bases, with 12 bases between. Germline loops: CDR1 MNHEY, CDR2 SMNVEV (reference sequence).

The chain is built from TRBV12-3 or TRBV12-4 and TRBJ2-1; D might be TRBD1 or TRBD2, each matching 5 bases. The V and J ends lost 7 bases and 7 bases respectively, with 29 bases between them. This CDR3 has 18 amino acids. The CDR3 sequence: CASTPGARGRIQWNEQFF. In DNA, the CDR3 is TGTGCCAGCACCCCCGGGGCGCGCGGCCGGATCCAGTGGAATGAGCAGTTCTTC.